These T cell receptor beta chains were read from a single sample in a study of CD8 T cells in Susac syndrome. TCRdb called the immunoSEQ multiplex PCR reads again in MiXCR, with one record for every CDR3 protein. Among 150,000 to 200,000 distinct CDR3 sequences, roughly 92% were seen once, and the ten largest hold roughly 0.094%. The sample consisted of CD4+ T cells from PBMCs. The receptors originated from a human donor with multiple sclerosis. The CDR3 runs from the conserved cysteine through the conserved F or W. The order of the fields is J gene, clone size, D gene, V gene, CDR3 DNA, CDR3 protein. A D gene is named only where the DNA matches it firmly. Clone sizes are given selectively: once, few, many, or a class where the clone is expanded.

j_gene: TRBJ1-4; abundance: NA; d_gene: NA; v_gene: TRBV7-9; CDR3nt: TGTGCCAGCAGCTTAGTCTGGTCGAATGAAAAACTGTTTTTT; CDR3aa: CASSLVWSNEKLFF
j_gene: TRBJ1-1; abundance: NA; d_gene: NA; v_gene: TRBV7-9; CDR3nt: TGTGCCAGCAGCCCGTTGGGGCACAGGGAGTACGCTTTCTTT; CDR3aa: CASSPLGHREYAFF
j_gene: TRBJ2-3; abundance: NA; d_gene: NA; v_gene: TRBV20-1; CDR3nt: TGCAGTGCTAGCCGCCGGGACGGTAGCACAGATACGCAGTATTTT; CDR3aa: CSASRRDGSTDTQYF
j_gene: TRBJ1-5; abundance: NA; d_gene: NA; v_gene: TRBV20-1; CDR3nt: TGCAGTGCTTTACAGGGACATCAGCCCCAGCATTTT; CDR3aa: CSALQGHQPQHF
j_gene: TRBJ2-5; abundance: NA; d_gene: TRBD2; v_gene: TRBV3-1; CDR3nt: TGTGCCAGCAGCCAAGAGGGGCGGGGGGGCCAAGAGACCCAGTACTTC; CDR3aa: CASSQEGRGGQETQYF
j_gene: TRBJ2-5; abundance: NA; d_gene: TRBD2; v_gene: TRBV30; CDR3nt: TGTGCAACCCCCGGGACTAGCGGGGGAGAAGAGACCCAGTACTTC; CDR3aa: CATPGTSGGEETQYF
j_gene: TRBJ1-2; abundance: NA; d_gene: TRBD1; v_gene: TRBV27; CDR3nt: TGTGCCAGCAGCCCCAGGGGCCGGACAGGGGTCTATGGCTACACCTTC; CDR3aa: CASSPRGRTGVYGYTF
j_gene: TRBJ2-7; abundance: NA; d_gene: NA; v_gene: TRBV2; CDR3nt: TGTGCCAGCAGTGAGCGGAGAGCCGAGCAGTACTTC; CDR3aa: CASSERRAEQYF
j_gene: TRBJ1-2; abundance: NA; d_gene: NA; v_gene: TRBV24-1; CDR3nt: TGTGCCACCAGTGATCGGGAACAGTCTTCTAACTATGGCTACACCTTC; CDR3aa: CATSDREQSSNYGYTF
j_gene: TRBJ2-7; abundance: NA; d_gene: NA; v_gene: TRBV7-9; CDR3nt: TGTGCCAGCAGTTCGAGGTTAGGTTGGGAGCAGTACTTC; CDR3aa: CASSSRLGWEQYF
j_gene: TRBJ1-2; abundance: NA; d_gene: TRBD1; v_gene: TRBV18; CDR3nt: TGTGCCAGCTCACCCGAGACAGGGAGGGACTACACCTTC; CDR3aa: CASSPETGRDYTF
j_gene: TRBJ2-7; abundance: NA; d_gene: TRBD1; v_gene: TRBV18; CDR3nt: TGTGCCAGCTCACCTACAGGGGGGCCCTCGGGGGAGCAGTACTTC; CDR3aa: CASSPTGGPSGEQYF
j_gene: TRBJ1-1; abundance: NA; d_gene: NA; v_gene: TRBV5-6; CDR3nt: TGTGCCAGCAGCTCATACACTGAAGCTTTCTTT; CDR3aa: CASSSYTEAFF
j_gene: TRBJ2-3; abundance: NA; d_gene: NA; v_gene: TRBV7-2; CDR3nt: TGTGCCAGCCGGTGGGGGGTGGGAGATACGCAGTATTTT; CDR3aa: CASRWGVGDTQYF
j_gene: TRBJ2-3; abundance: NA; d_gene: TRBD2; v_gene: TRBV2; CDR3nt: TGTGCCAGCAGCCTACTAGCGGGAGATTCAGATACGCAGTATTTT; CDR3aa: CASSLLAGDSDTQYF
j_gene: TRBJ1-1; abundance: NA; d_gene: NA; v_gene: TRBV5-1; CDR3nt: TGCGCCAGCAGCTTGACGGCGAACACTGAAGCTTTCTTT; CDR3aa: CASSLTANTEAFF
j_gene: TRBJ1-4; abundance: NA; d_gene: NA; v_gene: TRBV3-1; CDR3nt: TGTGCCAGCAGCCCGAGGGCAGAAAAACTGTTTTTT; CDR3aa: CASSPRAEKLFF
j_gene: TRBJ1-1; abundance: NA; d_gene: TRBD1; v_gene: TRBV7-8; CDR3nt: TGTGCCAGCAGCCATCGGACAGGGGGCCGTCTTAACACTGAAGCTTTCTTT; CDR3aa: CASSHRTGGRLNTEAFF
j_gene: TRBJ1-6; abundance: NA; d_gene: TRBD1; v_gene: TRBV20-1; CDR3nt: TGCAGTGCTAGAGACGACAGGGGAAGGTCTTCACCCCTCCACTTT; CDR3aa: CSARDDRGRSSPLHF
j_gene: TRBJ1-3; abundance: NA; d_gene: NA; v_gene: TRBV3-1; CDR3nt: TGTGCCAGCAGCCAAACAACAGGGTATGGAAACACCATATATTTT; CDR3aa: CASSQTTGYGNTIYF
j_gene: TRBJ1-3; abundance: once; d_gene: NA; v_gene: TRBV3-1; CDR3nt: TGTGCCAGCAGGTATTCCCGCTCTGGAAACACCATATATTTT; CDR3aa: CASRYSRSGNTIYF
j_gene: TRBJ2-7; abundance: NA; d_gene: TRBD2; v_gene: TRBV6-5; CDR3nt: TGTGCCAGCAGGGCCAGCGGGAGCCCCTACGAGCAGTACTTC; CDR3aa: CASRASGSPYEQYF
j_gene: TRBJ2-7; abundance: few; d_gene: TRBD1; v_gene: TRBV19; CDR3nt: TGTGCCAGTAGTATGGACAGGAAGGGAGAGCAGTACTTC; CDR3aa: CASSMDRKGEQYF
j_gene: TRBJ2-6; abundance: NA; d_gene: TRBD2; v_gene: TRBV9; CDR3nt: TGTGCCAGCAGCGTAGGACTAGCGGGAGCCAGCTCTGGGGCCAACGTCCTGACTTTC; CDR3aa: CASSVGLAGASSGANVLTF
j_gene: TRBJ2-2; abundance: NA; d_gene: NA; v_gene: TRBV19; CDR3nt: TGTGCCAGTAGTATGAGTAATTCGGGACGGAACACCGGGGAGCTGTTTTTT; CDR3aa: CASSMSNSGRNTGELFF
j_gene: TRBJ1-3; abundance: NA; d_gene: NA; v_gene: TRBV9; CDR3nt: TGTGCCAGCAGCCCCCAGCTGGCAGGGCTTTCTGTAAGACGAAACACCATATATTTT; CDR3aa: CASSPQLAGLSVRRNTIYF
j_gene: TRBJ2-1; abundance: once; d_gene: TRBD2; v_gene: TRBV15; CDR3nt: TGTGCCACCAGCAGAGGCCTAGCGGAGGGGAATGAGCAGTTCTTC; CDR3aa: CATSRGLAEGNEQFF
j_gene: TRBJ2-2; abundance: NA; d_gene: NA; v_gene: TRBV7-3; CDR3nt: TGTGCCAGCAGCTTCATGGACGGGGAGCTGTTTTTT; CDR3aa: CASSFMDGELFF
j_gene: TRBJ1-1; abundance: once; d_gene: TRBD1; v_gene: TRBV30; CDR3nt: TGTGCCTGGAGAACCCGGGACAGATACACTGAAGCTTTCTTT; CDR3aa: CAWRTRDRYTEAFF
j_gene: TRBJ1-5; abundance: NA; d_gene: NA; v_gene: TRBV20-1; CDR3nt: TGCAGTGACTCGAGGGGAGGCAATCAGCCCCAGCATTTT; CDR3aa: CSDSRGGNQPQHF
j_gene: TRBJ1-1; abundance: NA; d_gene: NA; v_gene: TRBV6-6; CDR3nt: TGTGCCAGCAGTACCAGAACGGGAACTGAAGCTTTCTTT; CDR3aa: CASSTRTGTEAFF
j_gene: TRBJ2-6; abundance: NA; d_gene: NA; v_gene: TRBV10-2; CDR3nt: TGCGCCAGCAGTGAGTGGACACCGCATTCTGGGGCCAACGTCCTGACTTTC; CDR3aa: CASSEWTPHSGANVLTF
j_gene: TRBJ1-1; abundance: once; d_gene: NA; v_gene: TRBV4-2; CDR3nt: TGTGCCAGCAGCCCGGTCAGGGGAGCCATGAACACTGAAGCTTTCTTT; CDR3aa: CASSPVRGAMNTEAFF
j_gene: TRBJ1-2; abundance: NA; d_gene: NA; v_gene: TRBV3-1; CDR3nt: TGTGCCAGCAGCCCTTTGGGCCTAAACTATGGCTACACCTTC; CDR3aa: CASSPLGLNYGYTF
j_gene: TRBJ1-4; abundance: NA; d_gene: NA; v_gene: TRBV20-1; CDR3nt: TGCAGTGCTAGGCACGGGGTCGTAGAAAAACTGTTTTTT; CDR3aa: CSARHGVVEKLFF
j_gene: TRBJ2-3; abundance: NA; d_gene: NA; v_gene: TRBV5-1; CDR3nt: TGCGCCAGCAGGCCTCAAACCGACACAGATACGCAGTATTTT; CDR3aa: CASRPQTDTDTQYF
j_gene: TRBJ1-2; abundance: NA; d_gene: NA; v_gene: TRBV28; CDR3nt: TGTGCCAGCAGTTTTCTGGGGTCCCTTTATGGCTACACCTTC; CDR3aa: CASSFLGSLYGYTF
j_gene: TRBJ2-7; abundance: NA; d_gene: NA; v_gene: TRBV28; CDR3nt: TGTGCCAGCAGTTTAGAAGAGGCCTACGAGCAGTACTTC; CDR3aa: CASSLEEAYEQYF
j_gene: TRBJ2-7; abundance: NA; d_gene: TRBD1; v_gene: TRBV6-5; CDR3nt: TGTGCCAGCAGTTACTCGACCAGGGGGAACAACGAGCAGTACTTC; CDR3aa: CASSYSTRGNNEQYF
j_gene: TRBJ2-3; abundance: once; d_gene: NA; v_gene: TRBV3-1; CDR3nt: TGTGCCAGCAGCCAAGGGTCGACCGGCGGAGATACGCAGTATTTT; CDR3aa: CASSQGSTGGDTQYF
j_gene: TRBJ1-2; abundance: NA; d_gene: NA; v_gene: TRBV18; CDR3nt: TGTGCCAGCTCACCACCAGTACGTGGGTATGGCTACACCTTC; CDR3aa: CASSPPVRGYGYTF
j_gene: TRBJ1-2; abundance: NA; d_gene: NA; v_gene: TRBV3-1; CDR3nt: TGTGCCAGCAGCCAAGTCGGGGGGCTCGGCTACACCTTC; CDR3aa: CASSQVGGLGYTF
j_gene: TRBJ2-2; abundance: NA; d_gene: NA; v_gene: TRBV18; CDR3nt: TGTGCCAGCTCACCCGACTTGAACACCGGGGAGCTGTTTTTT; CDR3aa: CASSPDLNTGELFF
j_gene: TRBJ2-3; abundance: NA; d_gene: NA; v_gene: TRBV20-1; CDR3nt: TGCAGTGCTAGAGATAGTCAGGGGCTCACAGATACGCAGTATTTT; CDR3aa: CSARDSQGLTDTQYF
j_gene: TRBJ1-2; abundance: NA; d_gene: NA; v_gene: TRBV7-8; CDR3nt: TGTGCCAGCAGCTCGGGGACGGATCTAATCGGCTACACCTTC; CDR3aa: CASSSGTDLIGYTF
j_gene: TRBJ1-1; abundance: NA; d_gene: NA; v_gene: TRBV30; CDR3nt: TGTGTCTGTAGGACATTGGACACTGAAGCTTTCTTT; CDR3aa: CVCRTLDTEAFF
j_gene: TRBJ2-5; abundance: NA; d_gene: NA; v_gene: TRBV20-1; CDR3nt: TGCAGTGCTAGAAGGGAGACCCAGTACTTC; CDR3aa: CSARRETQYF
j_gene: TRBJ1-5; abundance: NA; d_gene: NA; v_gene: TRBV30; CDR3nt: TGTGCCTGGAGTTCCACGGGGGGACAGCCCCAGCATTTT; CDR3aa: CAWSSTGGQPQHF
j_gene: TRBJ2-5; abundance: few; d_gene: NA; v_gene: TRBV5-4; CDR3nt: TGTGCCAGCAGCTTGGGGGCCGAAGAGACCCAGTACTTC; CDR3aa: CASSLGAEETQYF
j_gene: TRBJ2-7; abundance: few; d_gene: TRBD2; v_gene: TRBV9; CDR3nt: TGTGCCAGCAGCGTAGGCACTAGCGGAAGTTACGAGCAGTACTTC; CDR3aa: CASSVGTSGSYEQYF
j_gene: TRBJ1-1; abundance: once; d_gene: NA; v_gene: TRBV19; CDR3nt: TGTGCCAGTAGCACCGACGGTTTTGAGGCTTTCTTT; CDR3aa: CASSTDGFEAFF
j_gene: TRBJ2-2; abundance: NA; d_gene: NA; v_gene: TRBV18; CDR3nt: TGTGCCAGCTCTCGTGAGGAGGCCCCGAACACCGGGGAGCTGTTTTTT; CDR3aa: CASSREEAPNTGELFF